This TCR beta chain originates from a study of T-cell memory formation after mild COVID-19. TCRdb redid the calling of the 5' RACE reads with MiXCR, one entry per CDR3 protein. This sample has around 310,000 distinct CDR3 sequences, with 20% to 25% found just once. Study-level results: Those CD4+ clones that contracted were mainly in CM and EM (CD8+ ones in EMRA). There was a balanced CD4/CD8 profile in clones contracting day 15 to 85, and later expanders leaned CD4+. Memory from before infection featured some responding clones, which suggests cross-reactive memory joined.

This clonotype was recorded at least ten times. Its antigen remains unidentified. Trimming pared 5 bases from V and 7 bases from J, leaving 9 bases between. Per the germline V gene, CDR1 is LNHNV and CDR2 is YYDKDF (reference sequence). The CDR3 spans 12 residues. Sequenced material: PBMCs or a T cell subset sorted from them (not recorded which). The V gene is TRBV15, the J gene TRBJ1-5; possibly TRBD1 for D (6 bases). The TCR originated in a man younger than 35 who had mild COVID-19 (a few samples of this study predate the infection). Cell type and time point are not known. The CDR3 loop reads CATSPQGQPQHF. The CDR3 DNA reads TGTGCCACCAGCCCACAGGGACAGCCCCAGCATTTT.